This entry concerns a single TCR beta chain. Its matching antigen is unknown. The source of the sample is a study of CD8+CD57+ T cells in acquired aplastic anemia. Genomic DNA provided the template from which TCR beta VDJ and CDR3 profiles were obtained. In TCRdb, the reads were re-called with MiXCR into one record per CDR3 protein. This repertoire shows approximately 270,000 distinct CDR3 sequences, around 60% found once; its top ten account for around 8%. General study findings and limits: Patients and controls shared twenty-nine CD8+ CDR3 sequences.

CDR1 SNHLY and CDR2 FYNNEI come from the germline V gene. The CDR3 has 13 amino acids. The V gene end was trimmed by 11 bases and the J gene end by 4 bases; junction bases not matched to a gene: 6. Sequenced material: sorted CD4+, CD8+, or CD8+CD57+ T cells (not recorded which) from PBMCs. The clonotype originates from a human donor with severe aplastic anemia or a healthy control (not recorded which). The gene calls are TRBV2 and TRBJ1-1; 11 bases match TRBD1. The CDR3 DNA is TGTGCCGGTGGGGGGACAGGGGGCACTGAAGCTTTCTTT. It encodes CAGGGTGGTEAFF.